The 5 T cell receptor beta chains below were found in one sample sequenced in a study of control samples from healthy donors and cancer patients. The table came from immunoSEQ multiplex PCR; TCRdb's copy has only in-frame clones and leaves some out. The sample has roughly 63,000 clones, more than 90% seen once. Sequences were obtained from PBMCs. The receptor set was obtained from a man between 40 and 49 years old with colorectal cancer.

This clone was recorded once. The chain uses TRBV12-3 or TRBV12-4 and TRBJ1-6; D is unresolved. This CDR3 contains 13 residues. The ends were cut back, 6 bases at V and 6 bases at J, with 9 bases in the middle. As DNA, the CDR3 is TGTGCCAGCAGGTCCATTTTTAATTCACCCCTCCACTTT. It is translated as CASRSIFNSPLHF.

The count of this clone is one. CDR3 in DNA: TGTGCCAGCAGGCAGACAGAAACGTGGGAGACCCAGTACTTC. Its protein product is CASRQTETWETQYF. V usage is TRBV2 and J usage is TRBJ2-5; TRBD1 is a possible D gene (5 bases). Between the trimmed V and J ends, which lost 6 bases and 5 bases, there was a span of 16 bases. The V gene's germline CDR1 is SNHLY and CDR2 FYNNEI. The CDR3 loop spans 14 amino acids.

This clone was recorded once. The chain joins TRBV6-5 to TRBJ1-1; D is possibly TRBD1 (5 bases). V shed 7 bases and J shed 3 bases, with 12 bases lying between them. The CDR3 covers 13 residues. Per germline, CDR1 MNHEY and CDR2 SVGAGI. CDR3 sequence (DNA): TGTGCCAGCAATAACCAGGGTTACACTGAAGCTTTCTTT. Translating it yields CASNNQGYTEAFF.

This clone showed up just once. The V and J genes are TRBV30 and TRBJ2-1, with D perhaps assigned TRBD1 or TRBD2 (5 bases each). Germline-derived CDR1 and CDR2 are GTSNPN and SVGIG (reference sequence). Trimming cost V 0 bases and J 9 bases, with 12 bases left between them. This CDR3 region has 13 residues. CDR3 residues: CAWSVRWDGEQFF. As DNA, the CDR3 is TGTGCCTGGAGTGTACGCTGGGACGGTGAGCAGTTCTTC.

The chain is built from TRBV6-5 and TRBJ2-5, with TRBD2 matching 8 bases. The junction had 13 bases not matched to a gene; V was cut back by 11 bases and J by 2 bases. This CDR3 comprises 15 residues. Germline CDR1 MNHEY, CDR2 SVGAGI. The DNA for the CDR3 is TGTGCCGGAACAAGGACGGGGGGGTGGCAAGAGACCCAGTACTTC. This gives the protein CAGTRTGGWQETQYF.